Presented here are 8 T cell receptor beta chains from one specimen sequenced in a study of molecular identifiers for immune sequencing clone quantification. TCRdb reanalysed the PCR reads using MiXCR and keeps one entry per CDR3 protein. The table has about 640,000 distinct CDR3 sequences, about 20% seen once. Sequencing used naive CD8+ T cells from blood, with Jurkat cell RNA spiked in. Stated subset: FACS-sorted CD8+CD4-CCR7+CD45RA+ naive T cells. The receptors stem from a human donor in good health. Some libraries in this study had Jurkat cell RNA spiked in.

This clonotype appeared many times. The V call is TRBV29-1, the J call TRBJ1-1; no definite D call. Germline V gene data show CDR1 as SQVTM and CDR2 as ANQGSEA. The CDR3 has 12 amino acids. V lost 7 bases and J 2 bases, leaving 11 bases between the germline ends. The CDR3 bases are TGCAGCGGACGGACGGCAAACACTGAAGCTTTCTTT. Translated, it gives CSGRTANTEAFF.

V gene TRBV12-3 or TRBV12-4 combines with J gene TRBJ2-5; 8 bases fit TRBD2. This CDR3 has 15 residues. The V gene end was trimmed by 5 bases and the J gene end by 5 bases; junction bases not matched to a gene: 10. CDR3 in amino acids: CASSPGGVERETQYF. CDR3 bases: TGTGCCAGCAGTCCCGGGGGGGTTGAGAGGGAGACCCAGTACTTC.

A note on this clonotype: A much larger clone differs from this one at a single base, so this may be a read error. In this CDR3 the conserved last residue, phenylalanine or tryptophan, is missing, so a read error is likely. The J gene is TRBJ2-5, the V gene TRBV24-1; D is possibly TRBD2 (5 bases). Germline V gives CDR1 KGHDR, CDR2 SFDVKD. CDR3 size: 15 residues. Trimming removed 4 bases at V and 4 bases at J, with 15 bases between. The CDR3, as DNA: TGTGCCACCAGTGACTCTCGGAGAGGGTCAGAGACCCAGTACCTC. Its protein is CATSDSRRGSETQYL.

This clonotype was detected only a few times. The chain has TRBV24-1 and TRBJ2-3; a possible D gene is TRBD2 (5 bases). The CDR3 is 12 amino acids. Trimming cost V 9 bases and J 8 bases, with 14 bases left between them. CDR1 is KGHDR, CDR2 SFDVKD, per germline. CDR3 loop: CATVGSGGTQYF. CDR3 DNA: TGTGCCACCGTAGGCAGTGGAGGTACGCAGTATTTT.

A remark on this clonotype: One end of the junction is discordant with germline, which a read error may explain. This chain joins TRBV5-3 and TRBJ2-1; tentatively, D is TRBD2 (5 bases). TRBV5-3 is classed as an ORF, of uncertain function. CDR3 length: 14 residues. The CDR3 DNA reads TGTGCCAGCAGCTTCTGGACTGAGAACGATGAGCAGTTCTTC. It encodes CASSFWTENDEQFF.

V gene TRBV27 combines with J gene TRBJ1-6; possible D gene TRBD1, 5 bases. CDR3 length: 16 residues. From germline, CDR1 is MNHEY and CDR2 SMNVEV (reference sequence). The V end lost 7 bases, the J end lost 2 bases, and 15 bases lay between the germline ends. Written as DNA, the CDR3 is TGTGCCAGCACTCAAGGCGGGGGAACCTATAATTCACCCCTCCACTTT. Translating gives CASTQGGGTYNSPLHF.

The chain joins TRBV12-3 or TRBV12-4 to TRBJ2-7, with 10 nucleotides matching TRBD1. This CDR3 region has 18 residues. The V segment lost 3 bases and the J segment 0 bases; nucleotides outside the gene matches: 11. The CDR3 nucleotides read TGTGCCAGCAGTTTGACTCCCCCGGGACAGGGGTTCTCCTACGAGCAGTACTTC. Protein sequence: CASSLTPPGQGFSYEQYF.

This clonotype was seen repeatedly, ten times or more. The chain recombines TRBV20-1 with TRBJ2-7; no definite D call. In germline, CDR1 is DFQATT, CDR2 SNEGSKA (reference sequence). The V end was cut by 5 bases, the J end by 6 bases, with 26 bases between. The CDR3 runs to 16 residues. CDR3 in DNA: TGCAGTGCTCGGGTCATGGACGGGTGGGTAGTCGGCGAGCAGTACTTC. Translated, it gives CSARVMDGWVVGEQYF.